This passage covers 13 T cell receptor beta chains from one sample sequenced in a study of post-analysis software for immune sequencing data. Study-wide findings and caveats: The study found TRBV5-6, TRBV5-1 and TRBV20-1 among four to six TRBV segments more frequent in patients than controls.

No antigens are known for them. cDNA libraries of TCR beta carried unique molecular identifiers. TCRdb reanalysed the PCR reads using MiXCR and keeps one entry per CDR3 protein. Found here are some 890,000 distinct CDR3 sequences, roughly 50% of them singletons; the top ten hold 4.6%. Specimen: blood. The receptors derive from a girl aged 10 to 17 with multiple sclerosis.

This chain uses TRBV9 with TRBJ1-2, with 12 nucleotides matching TRBD1. This CDR3 has 16 residues. Germline V CDR1 and CDR2: SGDLS, YYNGEE. The junction had 7 bases not matched to a gene; V was cut back by 3 bases and J by 4 bases. The CDR3 sequence: CASSAGTGGGSYGYTF. In DNA, the CDR3 is TGTGCCAGCAGCGCTGGGACAGGGGGCGGTTCCTATGGCTACACCTTC. The whole variable domain, remainder taken from reference TRBV9 and TRBJ1-2, is DSGVTQTPKHLITATGQRVTLRCSPRSGDLSVYWYQQSLDQGLQFLIQYYNGEERAKGNILERFSAQQFPDLHSELNLSSLELGDSALYFCASSAGTGGGSYGYTFGSGTRLTVV.

This chain joins TRBV10-3 and TRBJ1-4; the D is unclear. V gave up 6 bases and J gave up 8 bases, with 16 bases separating them. The CDR3 has 14 residues. Germline lookup yields CDR1 ENHRY and CDR2 SYGVKD. CDR3 loop: CAISTDAGAEKLFF. CDR3 nucleotides: TGTGCCATCAGCACTGACGCAGGTGCCGAAAAACTGTTTTTT.

V usage is TRBV12-3 or TRBV12-4 and J usage is TRBJ2-3; perhaps TRBD2 as D (6 bases). The CDR3 totals 16 residues. V shed 3 bases and J shed 4 bases, with 17 bases lying between them. CDR3 residues: CASSFWAFRGADTQYF. DNA of the CDR3: TGTGCCAGCAGTTTTTGGGCCTTCCGCGGGGCAGATACGCAGTATTTT.

The chain employs TRBV7-9 and TRBJ1-1, with 7 bases identical to TRBD1. Germline CDR1 SEHNR, CDR2 FQNEAQ (reference sequence). With V trimmed by 5 bases and J by 9 bases, 6 bases remained unmatched. CDR3 length: 12 amino acids. CDR3 amino acids: CASSPKTGQAFF. The CDR3 bases are TGTGCCAGCAGCCCGAAGACAGGGCAAGCTTTCTTT.

The chain combines TRBV5-1 with TRBJ2-2; tentatively, D is TRBD1 (5 bases). Trimming left V 2 bases short and J 0 bases short, with 8 bases between. The CDR3 totals 15 residues. Germline V lookup: CDR1 SGHRS, CDR2 YFSETQ. The CDR3 here is CASSLQDSNTGELFF. CDR3 in DNA: TGCGCCAGCAGCTTACAGGATTCGAACACCGGGGAGCTGTTTTTT.

The chain employs TRBV2 and TRBJ1-5; D remains ambiguous. The V and J ends lost 3 bases and 3 bases respectively, with 9 bases between them. Per the germline V gene, CDR1 is SNHLY and CDR2 is FYNNEI. The CDR3 contains 14 residues. CDR3 in amino acids: CASSDRRTNQPQHF. In DNA form, the CDR3 reads TGTGCCAGCAGTGATCGGCGGACCAATCAGCCCCAGCATTTT.

This clonotype came up a few times. J is TRBJ2-4 and V is TRBV5-1; 11 bases align to TRBD2. The J call is uncertain, as TRBJ2-7 better fits the DNA end. The CDR3 contains 16 residues. Germline V gives CDR1 SGHRS, CDR2 YFSETQ. CDR3 bases: TGCGCCAGCAGCTCCCGACTAGCGGGGTCTCTCTACGAGCAGTACTTC. Protein sequence: CASSSRLAGSLYEQYF.

The count of this clonotype is one. This chain connects TRBV30 to TRBJ2-1, with a weak D call TRBD1 (6 bases). The CDR3 covers 13 residues. Germline V gene sequence: CDR1 GTSNPN, CDR2 SVGIG (reference sequence). Trimming took off 0 bases at V and 6 bases at J, with 9 bases between the two ends. CDR3 nucleotide sequence: TGTGCCTGGAGTGTACAGGGTTCCAATGAGCAGTTCTTC. Protein: CAWSVQGSNEQFF.

This chain links TRBV9 with TRBJ2-1; a possible D gene is TRBD2 (6 bases). V lost 3 bases, J lost 8 bases, and 18 bases lay in between. The CDR3 sequence is 15 residues long. Germline V gene sequence: CDR1 SGDLS, CDR2 YYNGEE. The CDR3 nucleotides read TGTGCCAGCAGCGCCCTTGGAGGGATGCGGGATGAGCAGTTCTTC. It translates to CASSALGGMRDEQFF.

The chain couples TRBV2 to TRBJ2-1; 7 bases fit TRBD2. Germline lookup yields CDR1 SNHLY and CDR2 FYNNEI. The CDR3 consists of 14 residues. The J segment lost 3 bases and the V segment lost 4 bases, leaving 3 bases of the junction unmatched. CDR3: CASSGTSLYNEQFF. The CDR3 nucleotides are TGTGCCAGCAGTGGGACTAGTCTCTACAATGAGCAGTTCTTC.

The CDR3 loop reads CASSPVGFDQPQHF. Written as DNA, the CDR3 is TGTGCCAGCAGTCCTGTAGGGTTCGATCAGCCCCAGCATTTT. The gene calls are TRBV27 and TRBJ1-5; D is unresolved. The CDR3 runs to 14 residues. Per germline, CDR1 MNHEY and CDR2 SMNVEV (reference sequence). V lost 5 bases and J lost 5, with 13 bases in between.

This clonotype was detected a few times. The chain carries TRBV11-2 and TRBJ1-1, with D unresolved. The CDR3 consists of 16 residues. V lost 6 bases to trimming and J lost 0 bases, with 17 bases between them. CDR1 is SGHAT and CDR2 is FQNNGV in the germline V gene. The CDR3: CASRPHDSTLNTEAFF. The CDR3 nucleotides read TGTGCCAGCAGGCCCCACGATTCGACACTGAACACTGAAGCTTTCTTT.

This chain links TRBV20-1 with TRBJ2-7, with a possible D match to TRBD1 (5 bases). Germline CDR1 and CDR2: DFQATT and SNEGSKA (reference sequence). CDR3 size: 14 residues. V was clipped by 4 bases and J by 2 bases, with 15 bases between them. The CDR3 DNA reads TGCAGTGCTAAGTACCACAGGAGAGCCTACGAGCAGTACTTC. Protein: CSAKYHRRAYEQYF.